This passage covers 21 T cell receptor beta chains from one sample sequenced in a study of cytomegalovirus exposure and HLA in healthy donors. The PCR used 60 Vbeta and 13 Jbeta primers. Sequenced by immunoSEQ multiplex PCR; TCRdb stores in-frame clones only, minus some. Of approximately 190,000 clones in the sample, approximately 70% were seen once. Source material: PBMCs. The receptors originated from a man between 35 and 55 years old in good health and CMV-seropositive.

In this sample, this clone turned up a few times. The chain combines TRBV11-2 with TRBJ2-3, with D perhaps matching TRBD1 (6 bases). The V gene lost 3 bases and the J gene lost 1 base, with 8 bases spanning the gap. Germline V gene sequence: CDR1 SGHAT, CDR2 FQNNGV. This CDR3 has 14 residues. The CDR3 loop is CASSFWGRTDTQYF. The CDR3, as DNA: TGTGCCAGCAGCTTTTGGGGGCGCACAGATACGCAGTATTTT.

V gene TRBV5-1 combines with J gene TRBJ1-2, with D hard to call. V lost 2 bases and J 0 bases, leaving 11 bases between the germline ends. The germline V gene encodes CDR1 SGHRS and CDR2 YFSETQ. This CDR3 contains 15 residues. The DNA of the CDR3 is TGCGCCAGCAGCTTCGCAGGAATCCCTAACTATGGCTACACCTTC. Residues: CASSFAGIPNYGYTF.

This chain uses TRBV10-3 with TRBJ2-1; TRBD2 might be the D (5 bases). The germline CDR1 and CDR2 sequences are ENHRY and SYGVKD. The CDR3 is made up of 15 amino acids. The V end lost 2 bases, the J end lost 6 bases, and 14 bases lay between the germline ends. The CDR3 DNA follows: TGTGCCATCAGTGAGGAACTAGAAGGCTCCAATGAGCAGTTCTTC. Its translation: CAISEELEGSNEQFF.

The chain recombines TRBV28 with TRBJ1-2; 9 bases are shared with TRBD1. With V trimmed by 2 bases and J by 6 bases, 10 bases remained unmatched. The CDR3 is 16 amino acids. In germline, CDR1 is MDHEN, CDR2 SYDVKM. CDR3 DNA: TGTGCCAGCAGTTTAGAAACAGGGGGCGCCGGAAATGGCTACACCTTC. This sequence encodes CASSLETGGAGNGYTF.

The chain is built from TRBV7-7 and TRBJ2-7; no firm D call. This CDR3 region has 15 residues. V was cut by 1 base and J by 1 base, with 11 bases left in between. Germline loops: CDR1 SSHAT, CDR2 FNYEAQ (reference sequence). Here the CDR3 reads CASSLGPGPSYEQYF. DNA of the CDR3: TGTGCCAGCAGCTTAGGGCCAGGTCCATCCTACGAGCAGTACTTC.

This clone showed up just once. The rearrangement uses TRBV6-5 and TRBJ2-7, with D perhaps TRBD1 (5 bases). CDR3 length: 13 residues. CDR1 MNHEY and CDR2 SVGAGI come from the germline V gene. The V and J ends lost 2 bases and 1 base respectively, with 6 bases between them. As DNA, the CDR3 is TGTGCCAGCAGTTACAGGGGATCCTACGAGCAGTACTTC. Protein: CASSYRGSYEQYF.

The chain is built from TRBV27 and TRBJ2-4; TRBD1 matches at 8 bases. With V trimmed by 5 bases and J by 3 bases, 9 bases remained unmatched. Germline-derived CDR1 and CDR2 are MNHEY and SMNVEV (reference sequence). This CDR3 is built from 16 residues. CDR3 residues: CASSPRTGMVKNIQYF. CDR3 nucleotides: TGTGCCAGCAGTCCGAGGACAGGGATGGTCAAAAACATTCAGTACTTC.

The chain recombines TRBV7-2 with TRBJ1-2; possible D gene TRBD1, 6 bases. This CDR3 is built from 13 residues. V dropped 7 bases and J dropped 4 bases, with 13 bases sitting between them. Germline V lookup: CDR1 SGHTA, CDR2 FQGNSA. The CDR3 reads CASTRGRFYGYTF. The CDR3 bases are TGTGCCAGCACCAGGGGTCGGTTCTATGGCTACACCTTC.

The chain links TRBV5-5 to TRBJ2-7; 9 bases line up with TRBD1. The CDR3 totals 16 residues. Germline V gene data show CDR1 as SGHKS and CDR2 as YYEKEE (reference sequence). The V and J ends lost 3 bases and 6 bases, in that order; junction bases with no gene match: 13. CDR3 protein: CASSSVKQGAAREQYF. The CDR3 coding sequence is TGTGCCAGCAGCTCGGTGAAACAGGGGGCCGCCCGCGAGCAGTACTTC.

The chain couples TRBV10-3 to TRBJ1-2, with TRBD1 identical over 8 bases. Germline V gene data show CDR1 as ENHRY and CDR2 as SYGVKD. V shed 6 bases, J shed 6 bases, and the junction held 9 bases outside the gene matches. CDR3 size: 14 residues. Written as DNA, the CDR3 is TGTGCCATCAGACCGACAGGGGATGCGAATGGCTACACCTTC. As protein: CAIRPTGDANGYTF.

A few counts support this clone. The chain employs TRBV5-1 and TRBJ2-1, with a weak D call TRBD1 (5 bases). V was cut by 5 bases and J by 8 bases, with 14 bases left in between. The CDR3 length is 13 residues. The germline V gene encodes CDR1 SGHRS and CDR2 YFSETQ. Here the CDR3 DNA reads TGCGCCAGCAGGGCAGGGTCCTTCGATGAGCAGTTCTTC. As protein: CASRAGSFDEQFF.

This chain joins TRBV19 and TRBJ2-7, with D possibly being TRBD1 (6 bases). V lost 5 bases to trimming and J lost 1 base, with 15 bases between them. This CDR3 spans 15 amino acids. CDR1 is LNHDA and CDR2 is SQIVND in the germline V gene (reference sequence). The CDR3 coding sequence is TGTGCCAGTAGTTCAACAGGGATGGGATCCTACGAGCAGTACTTC. Amino acids: CASSSTGMGSYEQYF.

The chain is built from TRBV2 and TRBJ1-6, with D perhaps TRBD1 (5 bases). Germline CDR1 is SNHLY and CDR2 is FYNNEI. V lost 7 bases, J lost 10 bases, and 17 bases lay in between. The CDR3 consists of 14 residues. The CDR3 reads CASNEGRLRSPLHF. As DNA, the CDR3 is TGTGCCAGCAACGAGGGGAGGCTTAGATCACCCCTCCACTTT. Based on the CDR3 plus reference TRBV2 and TRBJ1-6, the full variable domain is EPEVTQTPSHQVTQMGQEVILRCVPISNHLYFYWYRQILGQKVEFLVSFYNNEISEKSEIFDDQFSVERPDGSNFTLKIRSTKLEDSAMYFCASNEGRLRSPLHFGNGTRLTVT.

The V call is TRBV6-1, the J call TRBJ2-7; D unclear. Germline assignment: CDR1 MNHNS and CDR2 SASEGT. The CDR3 is 14 residues long. V was trimmed by 3 bases and J by 2 bases, leaving 11 bases between them. The CDR3 sequence is CASSDRQVAYEQYF. The CDR3, as DNA: TGTGCCAGCAGTGATCGGCAGGTGGCCTACGAGCAGTACTTC.

The chain has TRBV7-8 and TRBJ2-3; 8 bases are shared with TRBD2. V shed 2 bases, J shed 7 bases, and the junction held 8 bases outside the gene matches. Germline V gives CDR1 SGHVS, CDR2 FQNEAQ. This CDR3 contains 15 residues. For the CDR3, the DNA is TGTGCCAGCAGCTTATCGGGGGGGATCGGTTATACGCAGTATTTT. Encoded protein: CASSLSGGIGYTQYF.

The chain is built from TRBV4-2 and TRBJ2-2; D gene unclear. The germline gives CDR1 LGHNA, CDR2 YNFKEQ. The CDR3 runs to 12 residues. Trimming cost V 5 bases and J 5 bases, with 6 bases left between them. This CDR3 reads CASSSSTGELFF. The CDR3 DNA follows: TGTGCCAGCAGCAGCTCTACCGGGGAGCTGTTTTTT.

The chain has TRBV21-1 and TRBJ2-5; the table's TRBD2 call for D was not verified on the DNA. TRBV21-1 is annotated as a pseudogene. This CDR3 is 17 amino acids long. CDR3 coding DNA: TGTGCCAGCAGCAAAGATTCGAGGGCGGGGGCGGGGGAGACCCAGTACTTC. This translates into CASSKDSRAGAGETQYF.

The chain links TRBV7-2 to TRBJ2-5; 11 nucleotides line up with TRBD2. CDR1 and CDR2 (germline): SGHTA, FQGNSA. The CDR3 spans 16 residues. The J segment lost 2 bases and the V segment lost 3 bases, leaving 5 bases of the junction unmatched. CDR3 coding DNA: TGTGCCAGCAGCTTTACGGGACTAGCGGCTCAAGAGACCCAGTACTTC. Translating gives CASSFTGLAAQETQYF.

Details on this clone: A junction boundary mismatches the germline segment, possibly from a read error. This chain connects TRBV6-6 to TRBJ2-1; D is ambiguous. CDR1 and CDR2 from the germline V gene are MNHNY and SVGAGI (reference sequence). The length of the CDR3 is 15 residues. Here the CDR3 DNA reads TGTGCCAGCAGTTACTCAAGAGCCTCCCACAATGAGCAGTTCTTC. The encoded protein is CASSYSRASHNEQFF.

The chain carries TRBV5-1 and TRBJ2-7; 7 bases match TRBD1. The CDR3 consists of 16 residues. Germline CDR1 is SGHRS and CDR2 is YFSETQ. J was trimmed by 4 bases and V by 0 bases; bases with no gene match: 10. The CDR3 spells CASSLDGSQGVYEQYF. Written as DNA, the CDR3 is TGCGCCAGCAGCTTGGATGGCTCCCAGGGGGTTTACGAGCAGTACTTC.

A few counts support this clone. The chain combines TRBV6-5 with TRBJ2-5, with 10 bases fitting TRBD1. Per germline, CDR1 MNHEY and CDR2 SVGAGI. V trimming: 0 bases; J trimming: 6 bases; junction bases outside the gene matches: 4. The CDR3 covers 15 residues. Here the CDR3 DNA reads TGTGCCAGCAGTTACTCGACGGGACAGGGGAAGACCCAGTACTTC. Translating gives CASSYSTGQGKTQYF.